This entry concerns a single T cell receptor (beta chain). This specimen belongs to a study of blood T cell repertoires in COVID-19. Methods used by the authors: Amplified reference gene primers provided the basis for estimating nucleated cell counts. The repertoire was sequenced with immunoSEQ multiplex PCR; TCRdb's copy has only in-frame clones and lacks some. That table supplies the V and J calls and clone size; D and trimming were determined from the DNA. This sample yields tens of thousands of clones, of which about four fifths are seen a single time; roughly 5% belongs to the top ten. CDR1 SGHTA and CDR2 FQGNSA come from the germline V gene. This CDR3 region has 15 residues. With 6 bases clipped from V and 4 bases from J, the junction kept 11 bases outside the gene matches.

The sample was peripheral blood. The receptor comes from a woman at least 80 years old with active or convalescent COVID-19. The V and J genes are TRBV7-2 and TRBJ2-7, with 8 bases aligning to TRBD2. The CDR3 spells CASRKDLAGTYEQYF. The CDR3 DNA follows: TGTGCCAGCAGAAAAGACCTAGCGGGCACTTACGAGCAGTACTTC.